One and the same sample provided the 32 T cell receptor beta chains below, sequenced in a study of spatial heterogeneity in lung cancer. TCRdb reprocessed the 5' RACE reads with MiXCR, giving one entry per CDR3 protein. The repertoire includes 4,200 or so distinct CDR3 sequences, about 18% of them detected once, and approximately 72% sits in the top ten. Time point defined: sample taken at primary tumor resection. TCRs were sequenced from unsorted whole RNA of tumor, nontumor lung or PBMC. The sequencing used PBMCs, collected at surgery. These receptors all stem from a male donor with early-stage non-small cell lung cancer.

This clonotype is medium-sized (0.01 to 0.1%) in the sample. This chain uses TRBV20-1 with TRBJ2-4, with D possibly TRBD1 on 6 matching bases. From germline, CDR1 is DFQATT and CDR2 SNEGSKA (reference sequence). The CDR3 spans 14 residues. The V and J ends lost 5 bases and 0 bases respectively, with 11 bases between them. CDR3 nucleotides: TGCAGTGCTGGTAGGGGGAGAGCCAAAAACATTCAGTACTTC. Amino acid sequence: CSAGRGRAKNIQYF.

The chain has TRBV2 and TRBJ2-5, with TRBD2 matching over 8 bases. There are 13 residues in the CDR3. V lost 11 bases to trimming and J lost 4 bases; unmatched junction nucleotides: 9. Looked up from germline, CDR1 is SNHLY and CDR2 is FYNNEI. The CDR3: CAAGSLAGETQYF. CDR3 sequence (DNA): TGTGCCGCTGGCAGCCTAGCGGGAGAGACCCAGTACTTC.

CDR3 region: CASSYGGALGNEQFF. As DNA, the CDR3 is TGTGCCAGCAGCTACGGGGGGGCGCTGGGGAATGAGCAGTTCTTC. The chain joins TRBV7-2 to TRBJ2-1, with TRBD2 matching over 8 bases. In germline, CDR1 is SGHTA, CDR2 FQGNSA. The CDR3 has 15 residues. Trimming cost V 4 bases and J 7 bases; bases outside gene matches: 9.

V usage is TRBV28 and J usage is TRBJ2-1; D might be TRBD1 (6 bases). The germline V and J ends were trimmed by 6 bases and 0 bases, with 12 bases remaining between them. This CDR3 region has 15 residues. The germline CDR1 and CDR2 sequences are MDHEN and SYDVKM. Here the CDR3 DNA reads TGTGCCAGCAGATCGGGACATTCCTCCTACAATGAGCAGTTCTTC. Amino acid sequence: CASRSGHSSYNEQFF.

Judged by abundance, this clonotype is medium-sized. The chain is built from TRBV24-1 and TRBJ2-1, with D perhaps TRBD1 or TRBD2 (5 bases each). CDR1 and CDR2 (germline): KGHDR, SFDVKD. The CDR3 has 16 residues. V shed 3 bases and J shed 0 bases, with 11 bases lying between them. The CDR3 loop is CATSDTSGGSYNEQFF. CDR3 nucleotide sequence: TGTGCCACCAGTGATACTAGTGGGGGCTCCTACAATGAGCAGTTCTTC.

In its sample, this clonotype was seen a few times. This chain links TRBV19 with TRBJ2-1, with 8 bases aligning to TRBD2. Trimming cost V 6 bases and J 7 bases; bases outside gene matches: 11. Per the germline V gene, CDR1 is LNHDA and CDR2 is SQIVND (reference sequence). CDR3 size: 15 residues. The CDR3 DNA is TGTGCCAGTAGAGGTCCGGGACTAGAACATAATGAGCAGTTCTTC. Amino acid sequence: CASRGPGLEHNEQFF.

This clonotype was counted at least ten times. V is TRBV12-3 or TRBV12-4 and J is TRBJ1-1; D unclear. V shed 5 bases and J shed 4 bases, with 11 bases lying between them. The CDR3 contains 13 residues. Here the CDR3 DNA reads TGTGCCAGCAGTCGCGGTCGGGGCACTGAAGCTTTCTTT. It yields the protein CASSRGRGTEAFF.

The V call is TRBV20-1, the J call TRBJ1-5; D remains ambiguous. CDR1 and CDR2 from the germline V gene are DFQATT and SNEGSKA (reference sequence). The V and J ends lost 3 bases and 3 bases respectively, with 6 bases between them. The CDR3 length is 12 residues. The CDR3 region has the DNA TGCAGTGCTAGCACGCTCAATCAGCCCCAGCATTTT. Translation: CSASTLNQPQHF.

In this sample, this clonotype turned up a few times. The chain carries TRBV7-3 and TRBJ2-3; D is ambiguous. The V gene lost 3 bases and the J gene lost 5 bases, with 15 bases spanning the gap. The CDR3 has 15 residues. Per the germline V gene, CDR1 is SGHTA and CDR2 is FQGTGA. The CDR3 sequence is CASSFSGSKGDTQYF. The CDR3 DNA follows: TGTGCCAGCAGCTTCTCGGGCTCGAAAGGAGATACGCAGTATTTT.

The chain joins TRBV2 to TRBJ2-3; D unresolved. Deletions cut 2 bases from V and 3 bases from J, with 6 bases between. Germline V gene lookup returns CDR1 SNHLY and CDR2 FYNNEI. CDR3 size: 13 residues. The CDR3 here is CASSETVTDTQYF. The CDR3 nucleotides read TGTGCCAGCAGTGAAACAGTGACAGATACGCAGTATTTT. Full variable domain (outside the CDR3, taken from reference TRBV2 and TRBJ2-3): EPEVTQTPSHQVTQMGQEVILRCVPISNHLYFYWYRQILGQKVEFLVSFYNNEISEKSEIFDDQFSVERPDGSNFTLKIRSTKLEDSAMYFCASSETVTDTQYFGPGTRLTVL.

This clonotype rates as medium-sized (0.01 to 0.1%). This sequence joins TRBV7-9 and TRBJ1-5, with D hard to call. CDR3 length: 14 amino acids. Trimming took off 3 bases at V and 6 bases at J, with 12 bases between the two ends. Germline-derived CDR1 and CDR2 are SEHNR and FQNEAQ (reference sequence). The CDR3 DNA reads as TGTGCCAGCAGCTTCGAGGGTGAGGGTCAGCCCCAGCATTTT. Translated, it gives CASSFEGEGQPQHF.

This clonotype was seen more than once but under ten times. This chain uses TRBV29-1 with TRBJ2-1, with D perhaps TRBD1 (6 bases). Per germline, CDR1 SQVTM and CDR2 ANQGSEA. The V end was cut by 2 bases, the J end by 8 bases, with 19 bases between. CDR3 size: 15 residues. The DNA of the CDR3 is TGCAGCGTTGAATTGGCGGTGGGGGCGTTCGATGAGCAGTTCTTC. It codes for CSVELAVGAFDEQFF.

This clonotype came up a few times. This chain connects TRBV6-2 or TRBV6-3 to TRBJ2-5, with TRBD2 matching 7 bases. Germline V gene lookup returns CDR1 MNHEY and CDR2 SVGEGT. CDR3 length: 13 residues. With V trimmed by 6 bases and J by 5 bases, 6 bases remained unmatched. DNA for the CDR3: TGTGCCAGCAGGGTTAGCGGGTTGGAGACCCAGTACTTC. This translates into CASRVSGLETQYF.

This clonotype is termed medium-sized. The V gene is TRBV2, the J gene TRBJ2-5; the match to TRBD2 covers 11 bases. CDR1 is SNHLY and CDR2 is FYNNEI in the germline V gene. V lost 6 bases and J lost 0; bases outside the gene matches: 3. This CDR3 is built from 15 residues. This CDR3 is CASSGTSGYQETQYF. In nucleotides, the CDR3 is TGTGCCAGCAGCGGGACTAGCGGATACCAAGAGACCCAGTACTTC. Using reference TRBV2 and TRBJ2-5 for the parts outside the CDR3, the full variable domain is EPEVTQTPSHQVTQMGQEVILRCVPISNHLYFYWYRQILGQKVEFLVSFYNNEISEKSEIFDDQFSVERPDGSNFTLKIRSTKLEDSAMYFCASSGTSGYQETQYFGPGTRLLVL.

This chain joins TRBV5-1 and TRBJ2-5; D could derive from TRBD1 or TRBD2 (5 bases each). The CDR3 consists of 13 residues. Germline values: CDR1 SGHRS, CDR2 YFSETQ. Between the trimmed V and J ends, which lost 2 bases and 1 base, there was a span of 6 bases. The CDR3: CASSFGAQETQYF. DNA for the CDR3: TGCGCCAGCAGCTTCGGGGCCCAAGAGACCCAGTACTTC.

This chain links TRBV20-1 with TRBJ2-5; tentatively, D is TRBD2 (5 bases). The CDR3 totals 14 residues. V was shortened by 6 bases and J by 1 base, with 15 bases between the two germline ends. Germline V gene lookup returns CDR1 DFQATT and CDR2 SNEGSKA (reference sequence). Written as DNA, the CDR3 is TGCAGTGCCCCGAAGACGGGGTCCCAAGAGACCCAGTACTTC. It codes for CSAPKTGSQETQYF.

The J gene is TRBJ2-7, the V gene TRBV20-1, with no clear D. This CDR3 contains 15 residues. The germline CDR1 and CDR2 sequences are DFQATT and SNEGSKA (reference sequence). The germline V and J ends were trimmed by 0 bases and 10 bases, with 22 bases remaining between them. Here the CDR3 reads CSAREVRSSRRFQYF. In nucleotides, the CDR3 is TGCAGTGCTAGAGAGGTCAGGTCCTCCCGTCGGTTCCAGTACTTC.

This clonotype was observed a few times. The chain uses TRBV19 and TRBJ2-2; D unresolved. V was trimmed by 5 bases and J by 5 bases, leaving 12 bases between them. The length of the CDR3 is 14 residues. Per the germline V gene, CDR1 is LNHDA and CDR2 is SQIVND (reference sequence). The CDR3 loop reads CASSPRLVTGELFF. CDR3 DNA: TGTGCCAGTAGTCCTCGTCTAGTAACCGGGGAGCTGTTTTTT.

The rearrangement links TRBV20-1 to TRBJ2-7, with D unclear. The CDR3 is 11 residues long. Deletions cut 6 bases from V and 7 bases from J, with 13 bases between. Germline values: CDR1 DFQATT, CDR2 SNEGSKA (reference sequence). CDR3 DNA sequence: TGCAGTGCCTCATCTGAGTGGGAGCAGTACTTC. The encoded protein is CSASSEWEQYF.

This clonotype counts as medium-sized. In DNA, the CDR3 is TGTGCCAGCAGTGCCTCCAGGGGGGAGGGTAGCAATCAGCCCCAGCATTTT. As protein: CASSASRGEGSNQPQHF. The chain links TRBV6-1 to TRBJ1-5, with 7 bases matching TRBD1. Germline CDR1 and CDR2: MNHNS and SASEGT. There are 17 residues in the CDR3. Germline trimming cut 4 bases from V and 0 bases from J; bases unmatched to any gene: 9.

This clonotype was found a few times. V is TRBV10-3 and J is TRBJ1-6, with 7 bases that match TRBD1. The CDR3 loop spans 14 amino acids. The V gene end was trimmed by 3 bases and the J gene end by 9 bases; junction bases not matched to a gene: 5. The germline V gene has CDR1 ENHRY and CDR2 SYGVKD. CDR3 nucleotide sequence: TGTGCCATCAGTGACAGGGGGATGGTTTCACCCCTCCACTTT. Protein product: CAISDRGMVSPLHF.

The table lists this clonotype with a few counts. The chain combines TRBV20-1 with TRBJ2-3; possibly TRBD1 for D (5 bases). The CDR3 runs 14 residues. Germline V gene sequence: CDR1 DFQATT, CDR2 SNEGSKA (reference sequence). The ends were cut back, 6 bases at V and 4 bases at J, with 17 bases in the middle. The CDR3 nucleotides are TGCAGTGCCATCCAAGGGGCCTTCGCAGATACGCAGTATTTT. This translates into CSAIQGAFADTQYF.

The chain employs TRBV5-1 and TRBJ2-7, with 7 positions matching TRBD1. The germline CDR1 and CDR2 sequences are SGHRS and YFSETQ. V gave up 2 bases and J gave up 5 bases; unmatched junction bases: 10. This CDR3 spans 15 amino acids. The CDR3 region is CASSLTGDLTHEQYF. CDR3 nucleotide sequence: TGCGCCAGCAGCTTAACAGGGGACCTAACCCACGAGCAGTACTTC.

V gene TRBV28 combines with J gene TRBJ2-7; 9 bases map to TRBD1. J lost 4 bases, V lost 3 bases, and 7 bases had no gene match. Germline values: CDR1 MDHEN, CDR2 SYDVKM. CDR3 length: 15 amino acids. DNA for the CDR3: TGTGCCAGCAGTTTCAACAGGGGGCAGTTTTACGAGCAGTACTTC. Protein product: CASSFNRGQFYEQYF.

This clonotype was detected many times. The chain recombines TRBV7-2 with TRBJ1-6; no clear D. CDR1 is SGHTA and CDR2 is FQGNSA in the germline V gene. The V and J ends lost 5 bases and 5 bases respectively, with 16 bases between them. CDR3 length: 16 residues. The CDR3 DNA reads TGTGCCAGCAGCCCCACACCGTGGCGGGATAATTCACCCCTCCACTTT. Translation: CASSPTPWRDNSPLHF. Using reference TRBV7-2 and TRBJ1-6 for the parts outside the CDR3, the full variable domain is GAGVSQSPSNKVTEKGKDVELRCDPISGHTALYWYRQSLGQGLEFLIYFQGNSAPDKSGLPSDRFSAERTGGSVSTLTIQRTQQEDSAVYLCASSPTPWRDNSPLHFGNGTRLTVT.

The chain combines TRBV30 with TRBJ1-2, with D perhaps matching TRBD1 (5 bases). Germline CDR1 reads GTSNPN; CDR2 reads SVGIG (reference sequence). Deletions cut 4 bases from V and 4 bases from J, with 7 bases between. CDR3 length: 11 residues. The CDR3 spells CAWTGLYGYTF. CDR3 nucleotide sequence: TGTGCCTGGACGGGACTCTATGGCTACACCTTC. The entire variable domain, with the rest obtained from reference TRBV30 and TRBJ1-2, is as follows: SQTIHQWPATLVQPVGSPLSLECTVEGTSNPNLYWYRQAAGRGLQLLFYSVGIGQISSEVPQNLSASRPQDRQFILSSKKLLLSDSGFYLCAWTGLYGYTFGSGTRLTVV.

In its sample, this clonotype was seen a few times. The chain couples TRBV6-2 or TRBV6-3 to TRBJ2-1; 10 positions agree with TRBD1. From germline, CDR1 is MNHEY and CDR2 SVGEGT. The V gene end was trimmed by 6 bases and the J gene end by 7 bases; junction bases not matched to a gene: 15. The CDR3 is made up of 17 amino acids. The DNA for the CDR3 is TGTGCCAGCAGCATAATCCCTGGGACAGGGGTCCGGAATGAGCAGTTCTTC. Protein product: CASSIIPGTGVRNEQFF.

This clonotype turned up a few times. The rearrangement links TRBV20-1 to TRBJ2-7; 12 bases fit TRBD1. The CDR3 has 15 residues. Germline loops: CDR1 DFQATT, CDR2 SNEGSKA (reference sequence). Trimming at V came to 5 bases and at J to 1 base, leaving 6 bases not matched to a gene. The CDR3 loop reads CSAHPGQGASYEQYF. The CDR3 nucleotides read TGCAGTGCTCACCCGGGACAGGGGGCTTCCTACGAGCAGTACTTC.

This clonotype rates as medium-sized. The rearrangement links TRBV7-2 to TRBJ1-1; D gene unclear. Deletions cut 4 bases from V and 1 base from J, with 7 bases between. CDR3 length: 13 amino acids. CDR1 is SGHTA and CDR2 is FQGNSA in the germline V gene. The CDR3 spells CASSSQRNTEAFF. Here the CDR3 DNA reads TGTGCCAGCAGCTCACAGAGGAACACTGAAGCTTTCTTT.

V usage is TRBV7-2 and J usage is TRBJ2-7; tentatively, D is TRBD1 (6 bases). Germline values: CDR1 SGHTA, CDR2 FQGNSA. This CDR3 comprises 15 residues. V dropped 6 bases and J dropped 7 bases, with 22 bases sitting between them. In DNA, the CDR3 is TGTGCCAGCAGGCCGAGCGGACAGCCCTCCGGAGAGCAGTACTTC. Its translation is CASRPSGQPSGEQYF.

This clonotype has just a few counts. V is TRBV2 and J is TRBJ2-1; the D gene is possibly TRBD2 (6 bases). Per the germline V gene, CDR1 is SNHLY and CDR2 is FYNNEI. CDR3 length: 13 residues. V was cut by 9 bases and J by 9 bases, with 18 bases left in between. The CDR3 is CARGLGGVTEQFF. In DNA, the CDR3 is TGTGCCAGGGGGTTAGGAGGGGTGACTGAGCAGTTCTTC.

This clonotype ranks as large (0.1 to 1%). The genes are TRBV7-2 and TRBJ2-7; 7 nucleotides agree with TRBD1. V dropped 5 bases and J dropped 1; count of bases not matched to a gene: 5. In germline, CDR1 is SGHTA, CDR2 FQGNSA. There are 14 residues in the CDR3. The CDR3 DNA reads TGTGCCAGCAGCCCACAGGGGAATTCCTACGAGCAGTACTTC. This encodes CASSPQGNSYEQYF. Together with reference TRBV7-2 and TRBJ2-7, the CDR3 gives the full variable domain: GAGVSQSPSNKVTEKGKDVELRCDPISGHTALYWYRQSLGQGLEFLIYFQGNSAPDKSGLPSDRFSAERTGGSVSTLTIQRTQQEDSAVYLCASSPQGNSYEQYFGPGTRLTVT.